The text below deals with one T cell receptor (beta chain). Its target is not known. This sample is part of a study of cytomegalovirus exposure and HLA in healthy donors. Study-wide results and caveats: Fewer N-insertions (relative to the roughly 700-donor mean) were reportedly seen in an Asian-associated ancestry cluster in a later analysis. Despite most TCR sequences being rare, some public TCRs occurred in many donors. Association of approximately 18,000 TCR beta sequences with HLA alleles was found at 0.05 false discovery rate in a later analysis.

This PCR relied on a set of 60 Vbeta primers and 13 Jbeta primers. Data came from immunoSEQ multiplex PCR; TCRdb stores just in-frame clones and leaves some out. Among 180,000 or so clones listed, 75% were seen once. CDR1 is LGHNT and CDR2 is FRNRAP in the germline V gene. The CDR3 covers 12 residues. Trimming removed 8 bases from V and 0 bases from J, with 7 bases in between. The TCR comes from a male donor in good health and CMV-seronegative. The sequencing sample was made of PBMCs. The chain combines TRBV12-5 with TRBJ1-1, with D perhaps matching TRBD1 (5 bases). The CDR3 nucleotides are TGTGCTAGTTCCAGGGTGAACACTGAAGCTTTCTTT. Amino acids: CASSRVNTEAFF.